This is a list of T cell receptor beta chains from one sample in a study of blood T cell repertoires in COVID-19. TCRdb keeps only in-frame clones here, not all; method: immunoSEQ multiplex PCR. Among about 200,000 clones listed, 82% were seen once. Sequencing input: peripheral blood. The receptor set was obtained from a woman aged 65 to 85 with COVID-19, enrolled during active disease. The CDR3 runs from the conserved cysteine through the conserved F or W. Fields, in order: clone size, V gene, J gene, D gene, CDR3 DNA, CDR3 protein. The D gene is left open where the match is weak. Size is omitted from some rows. Given values are once, few, many or a class for expanded clones.

.,TRBV7-2,TRBJ1-1,.,TGTGCCAGCAGCCGGAGAGGGGGCACTGAAGCTTTCTTT,CASSRRGGTEAFF
.,TRBV28,TRBJ2-3,TRBD2,TGTGCCAGCAGTCGCTATAGCGGGACGAGCACAGATACGCAGTATTTT,CASSRYSGTSTDTQYF
.,TRBV12-3/TRBV12-4,TRBJ1-2,.,TGTGCCAGCAGTTTGACAGGAGGCTACACCTTC,CASSLTGGYTF
few,TRBV19,TRBJ1-2,TRBD1,TGTGCCAGTACCACGAGTGCCGGGACAGGGTTCAATTTGGGGTATGGCTACACCTTC,CASTTSAGTGFNLGYGYTF
.,TRBV5-4,TRBJ2-3,.,TGTGCCAGCAGCTTGGAAGAAAGCCCTCTCACAGATACGCAGTATTTT,CASSLEESPLTDTQYF
.,TRBV19,TRBJ2-1,TRBD2,TGTGCCAGTAGTATTAGGGAACTAGCGGGAGGTTACAATGAGCAGTTCTTC,CASSIRELAGGYNEQFF
.,TRBV14,TRBJ1-5,.,TGTGCCAGCAGCCTACAGGGTAATCAGCCCCAGCATTTT,CASSLQGNQPQHF
once,TRBV5-6,TRBJ2-1,.,TGTGCCAGCAGCTGGGCCAGCAATGAGCAGTTCTTC,CASSWASNEQFF
.,TRBV4-3,TRBJ1-3,TRBD1,TGCGCCAGCAGCCAAGTTTACGGGACAGGGGCTGGAAACACCATATATTTT,CASSQVYGTGAGNTIYF
.,TRBV28,TRBJ1-2,.,TGTGCCAGCAGCCTAGGCGGGCAGAGCTATGGCTACACCTTC,CASSLGGQSYGYTF
.,TRBV24-1,TRBJ2-1,TRBD2,TGTGCCACCAGTTCCACTAGCGGGAACGACAATGAGCAGTTCTTC,CATSSTSGNDNEQFF
.,TRBV7-2,TRBJ1-2,.,TGTGCCAGCAGCTTAGATAGGAAAGCGAACTATGGCTACACCTTC,CASSLDRKANYGYTF
.,TRBV7-2,TRBJ2-1,TRBD2,TGTGCCAGCAGCCGCGAACTAGCGGATGAGCAGTTCTTC,CASSRELADEQFF
.,TRBV21-1,TRBJ2-7,.,TGTGCCAGCAGCGACCGGGGCTACGAGCAGTACTTC,CASSDRGYEQYF
few,TRBV18,TRBJ2-1,TRBD2,TGTGCCAGCTCCCGGACTAGCGCGTTGGATGAGCAGTTCTTC,CASSRTSALDEQFF
once,TRBV7-2,TRBJ2-4,TRBD2,TGTGCCAGCAGCTTAGCCGGGACTAGCGGGCGGAAGAACATTCAGTACTTC,CASSLAGTSGRKNIQYF
.,TRBV19,TRBJ1-1,TRBD1,TGTGCCAGTAGTAGGGACAGGGCAAAGAACACTGAAGCTTTCTTT,CASSRDRAKNTEAFF
.,TRBV3-1/TRBV3-2,TRBJ2-1,.,TGTGCCAGCAGTCTTCAGACTAGTAGGGTCGAGTTCTTC,CASSLQTSRVEFF
.,TRBV3-1/TRBV3-2,TRBJ1-1,.,TGTGCCAGCAGTGTTCTTATCGAGATGAACACTGAAGCTTTCTTT,CASSVLIEMNTEAFF
.,TRBV10-2,TRBJ1-5,.,TGCGCCAGCAGTGAGTCCTCTTATCAGCCCCAGCATTTT,CASSESSYQPQHF
.,TRBV5-1,TRBJ2-7,TRBD2,TGCGCCAGCAGCGTAAGCGGGAGCACCTACGAGCAGTACTTC,CASSVSGSTYEQYF
.,TRBV5-4,TRBJ1-3,.,TGTGCCAGCAGCTTGGGGTCTAGCTCTGGAAACACCATATATTTT,CASSLGSSSGNTIYF
.,TRBV6-6,TRBJ2-7,TRBD1,TGTGCCAGCAGATCCTCAGGGGGCGCGGACGAGCAGTACTTC,CASRSSGGADEQYF
.,TRBV27,TRBJ1-1,TRBD1,TGTGCCAGCAGTCCGGACACAGGGGGCACGAACACTGAAGCTTTCTTT,CASSPDTGGTNTEAFF
few,TRBV5-1,TRBJ2-1,TRBD2,TGCGCCAGCAGCTTACGGGAGGGCCGCAATGAGCAGTTCTTC,CASSLREGRNEQFF
few,TRBV6-2/TRBV6-3,TRBJ1-4,TRBD1,TGTGCCAGCAGTCGACAGGGCCTTAATGAAAAACTGTTTTTT,CASSRQGLNEKLFF
.,TRBV11-2,TRBJ1-1,TRBD1,TGTGCCAGCAGTACTGCCCGACAGGGCATGAACACTGAAGCTTTCTTT,CASSTARQGMNTEAFF
.,TRBV6-5,TRBJ1-5,.,TGTGCCACCAGGACAGTAACCTTCAATCAGCCCCAGCATTTT,CATRTVTFNQPQHF
.,TRBV21-1,TRBJ2-7,.,TGTGCCAGCAGCAAAAATTCGGGGGTGATAATCTACGAGCAGTACTTC,CASSKNSGVIIYEQYF
.,TRBV7-2,TRBJ2-1,.,TGTGCCAGCAGCCGTCGCCCTTCTAGTGAGCAGTTCTTC,CASSRRPSSEQFF
.,TRBV30,TRBJ1-4,TRBD1,TGTGCCTGGAGTGTAGGTGGACAGGGAGAAAAACTGTTTTTT,CAWSVGGQGEKLFF
few,TRBV4-3,TRBJ2-1,.,TGCGCCAGCAGCCCAACGGGGGGCAGAGCGGACAATGAGCAGTTCTTC,CASSPTGGRADNEQFF
few,TRBV5-4,TRBJ2-5,TRBD2,TGTGCCAGCAGCTTGGTTGCGGGAGGGCCGAGGGGGGAGACCCAGTACTTC,CASSLVAGGPRGETQYF
.,TRBV4-2,TRBJ1-4,.,TGTGCCAGCAGCCAAGATATTGGCAGGGTTCGGTCCACAACTAATGAAAAACTGTTTTTT,CASSQDIGRVRSTTNEKLFF
.,TRBV29-1,TRBJ1-1,TRBD1,TGCAGCGTTCGACAGGGTCAAGGGGGAGAAGCTTTCTTT,CSVRQGQGGEAFF
once,TRBV19,TRBJ2-4,TRBD1,TGTGCCAGTAGTACGGGGACAGGGCAAGCCAAAAACATTCAGTACTTC,CASSTGTGQAKNIQYF
.,TRBV5-1,TRBJ2-2,.,TGCGCCAGCAACGCGGGGAACACCGGGGAGCTGTTTTTT,CASNAGNTGELFF
.,TRBV7-9,TRBJ2-7,TRBD2,TGTGCCAGCAGGCCTGCCGGGGGGATCGCCTACGAGCAGTACTTC,CASRPAGGIAYEQYF
.,TRBV18,TRBJ2-3,TRBD1,TGTGCCAGCTCACCGAATCTTGGACAGGGTCGCACAGATACGCAGTATTTT,CASSPNLGQGRTDTQYF
.,TRBV4-1,TRBJ2-1,.,TGCGCCAGCAGCCATGACCGGGATGGCGAGCAGTTCTTC,CASSHDRDGEQFF
.,TRBV7-2,TRBJ2-2,.,TGTGCCAGCAGCAGACAGACGACCACCGGGGAGCTGTTTTTT,CASSRQTTTGELFF
once,TRBV7-3,TRBJ2-5,TRBD1,TGTGCCAGCAGCTTAGATGGGACAGGCAAAGAGACCCAGTACTTC,CASSLDGTGKETQYF
.,TRBV4-3,TRBJ1-5,.,TGCGCCAGCAGCCAAGATGCGACTCGAAACAATCAGCCCCAGCATTTT,CASSQDATRNNQPQHF
once,TRBV2,TRBJ2-5,.,TGTGCCAGCACCGTTGAGTACCAAGAGACCCAGTACTTC,CASTVEYQETQYF
.,TRBV11-3,TRBJ2-1,TRBD1,TGTGCCAGCAGCAAGAACAGGGGGCGCGTTTCCTACAATGAGCAGTTCTTC,CASSKNRGRVSYNEQFF
.,TRBV19,TRBJ1-5,TRBD1,TGTGCCAGTAATAACAGGGGGGGTCAGCCCCAGCATTTT,CASNNRGGQPQHF
.,TRBV27,TRBJ2-7,TRBD1,TGTGCCAGCGGGAGACAGGGGGTCTACGAGCAGTACTTC,CASGRQGVYEQYF
.,TRBV7-3,TRBJ2-3,.,TGTGCCAGCAGCTCCAACACAGGTAGCACAGATACGCAGTATTTT,CASSSNTGSTDTQYF
.,TRBV9,TRBJ1-3,TRBD1,TGTGCCAGCAGCGTAGGGGACAGGGGGATTGGAAACACCATATATTTT,CASSVGDRGIGNTIYF
.,TRBV3-1/TRBV3-2,TRBJ1-5,TRBD1,TGTGCCAGCAGCCCACAGGGGACGTTAGATCAGCCCCAGCATTTT,CASSPQGTLDQPQHF
.,TRBV28,TRBJ2-3,.,TGTGCCAGCGGAGAGAGATCTGGGGATACGCAGTATTTT,CASGERSGDTQYF
.,TRBV5-4,TRBJ1-2,TRBD1,TGTGCCAGCAGCTCCCGGGACAGTAGGTATGGCTACACCTTC,CASSSRDSRYGYTF
.,TRBV10-3,TRBJ2-1,.,TGTGCCATCGGGCGGCCCCCAGGGAATGAGCAGTTCTTC,CAIGRPPGNEQFF
.,TRBV6-5,TRBJ1-2,TRBD1,TGTGCCAGCACCGGGACAGGGGCCAGGGGCTACACCTTC,CASTGTGARGYTF
once,TRBV4-2,TRBJ2-3,TRBD2,TGTGCCAGCAGCCAGGCTGCTCTAGCGGGACTGACAGATACGCAGTATTTT,CASSQAALAGLTDTQYF